This is a list of T cell receptor beta chains from one sample in a study of blood T cell repertoires in COVID-19. Profiled with immunoSEQ multiplex PCR; TCRdb holds only in-frame clones, not every one. The sample consists of about 150,000 clones, roughly 78% of them appearing once. Input material: peripheral blood. The receptor set was obtained from a human donor with acute or convalescent COVID-19. The donor label of this sample is uncertain. CDR3s include the opening cysteine and the closing phenylalanine or tryptophan. The order of the fields is clone size, D gene, V gene, J gene, CDR3 protein, CDR3 DNA. A D gene is named only where the DNA matches it firmly. Only some rows state a clone size, as once, few, many or a class for expanded clones.

.	TRBD1	TRBV2	TRBJ1-1	CASSTTGGQGTEAFF	TGTGCCAGCTCTACAACAGGGGGCCAGGGCACTGAAGCTTTCTTT
.	TRBD1	TRBV10-2	TRBJ1-1	CASTTLGTGTQNTEAFF	TGCGCCAGCACTACTCTCGGGACAGGGACCCAGAACACTGAAGCTTTCTTT
.	.	TRBV5-1	TRBJ2-1	CASSLANLGDEQFF	TGCGCCAGCAGCTTGGCCAATCTAGGGGATGAGCAGTTCTTC
.	TRBD1	TRBV27	TRBJ2-7	CASKGQGGEQYF	TGTGCCAGCAAGGGACAGGGGGGGGAGCAGTACTTC
.	TRBD1	TRBV5-1	TRBJ1-4	CASSLGQGGEKLFF	TGCGCCAGCAGCTTGGGACAGGGCGGCGAAAAACTGTTTTTT
once	.	TRBV7-2	TRBJ2-1	CASSFKYNEQFF	TGTGCCAGCAGCTTCAAATACAATGAGCAGTTCTTC
.	.	TRBV19	TRBJ2-6	CASSRRGREAGANVLTF	TGTGCCAGTAGTAGGAGAGGCAGGGAGGCCGGGGCCAACGTCCTGACTTTC
few	TRBD1	TRBV7-9	TRBJ1-1	CASSSRGQGVTEAFF	TGTGCCAGCAGCTCCCGCGGACAGGGAGTCACTGAAGCTTTCTTT
.	TRBD1	TRBV5-6	TRBJ2-5	CASSFGTEQETQYF	TGTGCCAGCAGCTTCGGGACAGAGCAAGAGACCCAGTACTTC
.	.	TRBV4-1	TRBJ1-4	CASSRTEALNEKLFF	TGCGCCAGCAGCCGGACGGAGGCCCTTAATGAAAAACTGTTTTTT
.	.	TRBV9	TRBJ1-5	CASSVGQGGSNQPQHF	TGTGCCAGCAGCGTAGGCCAGGGCGGCAGCAATCAGCCCCAGCATTTT
.	.	TRBV5-5	TRBJ2-3	CASSPDFRRVTTTDTQYF	TGTGCCAGCAGCCCCGACTTTAGGAGAGTTACCACCACAGATACGCAGTATTTT
.	TRBD1	TRBV4-1	TRBJ1-4	CASSPLPGQGVEKLFF	TGCGCCAGCAGCCCCCTCCCGGGACAGGGGGTCGAAAAACTGTTTTTT
.	.	TRBV5-1	TRBJ1-6	CASSEGGTQYNSPLHF	TGCGCCAGCAGCGAGGGAGGGACACAGTATAATTCACCCCTCCACTTT
.	TRBD1	TRBV2	TRBJ2-7	CASRVHRGPQYF	TGTGCCAGCAGGGTACACAGGGGCCCGCAGTACTTC
.	.	TRBV6-2/TRBV6-3	TRBJ1-5	CASSRITTGLNQPQHF	TGTGCCAGCAGCCGAATAACCACAGGTCTTAATCAGCCCCAGCATTTT
.	TRBD1	TRBV10-3	TRBJ1-2	CAISELGTGTFYGYTF	TGTGCCATCAGTGAGCTCGGGACAGGGACCTTCTATGGCTACACCTTC
.	.	TRBV12-3/TRBV12-4	TRBJ1-1	CASSLTVNTEAFF	TGTGCCAGCAGTTTAACGGTGAACACTGAAGCTTTCTTT
.	.	TRBV12-3/TRBV12-4	TRBJ1-1	CASRKDRHTEAFF	TGTGCCAGCAGGAAGGACAGACACACTGAAGCTTTCTTT
few	TRBD1	TRBV30	TRBJ2-7	CAWSRGTGFHEQYF	TGTGCCTGGTCCAGGGGGACAGGGTTTCACGAGCAGTACTTC
once	.	TRBV18	TRBJ1-5	CASSTDGIGNQPQHF	TGTGCCAGCTCAACAGACGGAATTGGCAATCAGCCCCAGCATTTT
few	.	TRBV10-1	TRBJ2-4	CASSEDRAKNIQYF	TGCGCCAGCAGTGAGGACAGGGCCAAAAACATTCAGTACTTC
.	TRBD2	TRBV9	TRBJ2-5	CASSRRWGGQETQYF	TGTGCCAGCAGCCGCCGTTGGGGGGGCCAAGAGACCCAGTACTTC
.	TRBD1	TRBV4-1	TRBJ1-4	CASSSSTGLSEKLFF	TGCGCCAGCAGCTCCTCGACAGGGTTAAGTGAAAAACTGTTTTTT
.	.	TRBV4-1	TRBJ1-2	CASSPHPPPGADGYTF	TGCGCCAGCAGCCCCCACCCCCCCCCTGGGGCGGATGGCTACACCTTC
.	.	TRBV11-2	TRBJ1-3	CASSLGGRNTIYF	TGTGCCAGCAGCTTAGGCGGGAGAAACACCATATATTTT
once	.	TRBV12-3/TRBV12-4	TRBJ2-7	CASSLSDSPEQYF	TGTGCCAGCAGTTTATCCGACAGCCCCGAGCAGTACTTC
.	.	TRBV5-1	TRBJ1-2	CASSLEPNSNYGYTF	TGCGCCAGCAGCTTGGAGCCCAATTCTAACTATGGCTACACCTTC
few	.	TRBV6-1	TRBJ1-2	CASSDPGGNYGYTF	TGTGCCAGCAGTGACCCAGGTGGAAACTATGGCTACACCTTC
.	.	TRBV2	TRBJ1-1	CASSEFGRVNTEAFF	TGTGCCAGCAGTGAGTTCGGCAGGGTAAACACTGAAGCTTTCTTT
.	.	TRBV3-1/TRBV3-2	TRBJ1-1	CASSLRQPRGIMNTEAFF	TGTGCCAGCAGCTTGCGACAGCCGCGGGGTATAATGAACACTGAAGCTTTCTTT
.	TRBD1	TRBV7-9	TRBJ1-2	CASSVGTGRPYGYTF	TGTGCCAGCAGCGTTGGGACAGGGCGCCCCTATGGCTACACCTTC
.	.	TRBV7-2	TRBJ2-5	CASSSGGYGETQYF	TGTGCCAGCAGCTCCGGCGGCTATGGAGAGACCCAGTACTTC
.	.	TRBV6-5	TRBJ1-1	CASSYSGSPMNTEAFF	TGTGCCAGCAGTTACTCGGGCAGCCCCATGAACACTGAAGCTTTCTTT
.	TRBD1	TRBV7-2	TRBJ1-1	CASSLDRGTEAFF	TGTGCCAGCAGCTTAGACAGGGGCACTGAAGCTTTCTTT
.	.	TRBV6-6	TRBJ1-1	CASSPTDITEAFF	TGTGCCAGCAGTCCTACAGACATCACTGAAGCTTTCTTT
few	TRBD2	TRBV30	TRBJ2-7	CAFGLAGSYEQYF	TGTGCCTTCGGACTAGCGGGGTCCTACGAGCAGTACTTC
.	TRBD1	TRBV25-1	TRBJ2-1	CASSDPRTGGYNEQFF	TGTGCCAGCAGTGACCCAAGGACAGGGGGCTACAATGAGCAGTTCTTC
.	TRBD1	TRBV4-2	TRBJ1-1	CASSRIDREMNTEAFF	TGTGCCAGCAGCCGAATCGACAGGGAGATGAACACTGAAGCTTTCTTT
few	.	TRBV3-1/TRBV3-2	TRBJ1-2	CASSQVQGSYGYTF	TGTGCCAGCAGCCAAGTGCAAGGGAGCTATGGCTACACCTTC
.	TRBD1	TRBV5-5	TRBJ1-6	CASSFQGGTYNSPLHF	TGTGCCAGCAGCTTTCAGGGGGGTACCTATAATTCACCCCTCCACTTT